A selection of T cell receptor beta chains follows, all from one sample in a study of T cells after yellow fever vaccination. TCRdb itself ran the 5' RACE reads through MiXCR, one entry per CDR3 protein. The top ten clones hold roughly 2.5% of a sample with 160,000 or so distinct CDR3 sequences, 6.5% to 8.5% of them seen once. This specimen consisted of CD4+ T cells sorted from PBMCs, obtained 4 to 5 days after the first yellow fever vaccination. Receptors were obtained from a man aged 18 to 29 who received the YFV17D yellow fever vaccine. CDR3s include the opening cysteine and the closing phenylalanine or tryptophan.

v_gene: TRBV7-6
CDR3aa: CASERGVRGKNTGELFF

v_gene: TRBV21-1
CDR3aa: CASSKVASRPETQYF

v_gene: TRBV12-3/TRBV12-4
CDR3aa: CASSLAEGGRAYNEQFF

v_gene: TRBV7-3
CDR3aa: CASSSSQGSDSGANVLTF

v_gene: TRBV12-3/TRBV12-4
CDR3aa: CASGGRQYNEQFF

v_gene: TRBV5-1
CDR3aa: CASSLGGLRAQETQYF

v_gene: TRBV7-2
CDR3aa: CASSITNTEAFF

v_gene: TRBV3-1
CDR3aa: CASSQAGGAGTGELFF

v_gene: TRBV2
CDR3aa: CASTPDRGDEQFF

v_gene: TRBV9
CDR3aa: CASSVGGAGDSPLHF

v_gene: TRBV20-1
CDR3aa: CSARGAGFVYF

v_gene: TRBV19
CDR3aa: CASSILAFYEQYF

v_gene: TRBV10-3
CDR3aa: CAISSSTDTQYF

v_gene: TRBV4-3
CDR3aa: CASSPRLGALNTGELFF

v_gene: TRBV24-1
CDR3aa: CATSGDSNEKLFF

v_gene: TRBV7-2
CDR3aa: CASSLAGESGYTF

v_gene: TRBV20-1
CDR3aa: CSARDPKGSYEQYF

v_gene: TRBV5-1
CDR3aa: CASSYIQPQHF

v_gene: TRBV7-9
CDR3aa: CASSLEQYNSPLHF

v_gene: TRBV7-8
CDR3aa: CASSSSLTGASGYTF

v_gene: TRBV6-5
CDR3aa: CASSYSRGTTGELFF

v_gene: TRBV7-9
CDR3aa: CASSEPGLSPNEQFF

v_gene: TRBV10-3
CDR3aa: CAISTRQTPTDTQYF

v_gene: TRBV18
CDR3aa: CASSPTTGDTEAFF

v_gene: TRBV6-5
CDR3aa: CASTIGLAGPTDTQYF

v_gene: TRBV12-3/TRBV12-4
CDR3aa: CASSPRTSGGRNTGELFF

v_gene: TRBV2
CDR3aa: CASSRDSTDTQYF

v_gene: TRBV12-3/TRBV12-4
CDR3aa: CASRRMEGTEAFF

v_gene: TRBV7-3
CDR3aa: CASSRGADTQYF

v_gene: TRBV12-3/TRBV12-4
CDR3aa: CASSLAPQGIGQPQHF

v_gene: TRBV7-2
CDR3aa: CASSTYRVGTDTQYF

v_gene: TRBV5-1
CDR3aa: CASSLDMGTAKLFF

v_gene: TRBV28
CDR3aa: CASSSTGTGGGGELFF

v_gene: TRBV27
CDR3aa: CASSGRPNTEAFF

v_gene: TRBV5-1
CDR3aa: CASSLMGGTDNSPLHF